The 8 T cell receptor beta chains in this list originate from one sample, sequenced in a study of human T cells and chemical hapten exposure. TCRdb re-derived calls from the RACE reads in MiXCR, one entry per CDR3 protein. This sample yields 84,000 or so distinct CDR3 sequences, of which about 8% are seen a single time; 2.6% belongs to the top ten. Time point noted: pre-sensitization, week 0. Treatment described: therapeutic diphenylcyclopropenone sensitization with weekly scalp DPC. This specimen consisted of whole blood, obtained in connection with sensitization to the hapten diphenylcyclopropenone (DPC). These TCRs come from a man aged 40-50 years with alopecia areata. Some clones in this sample may be carry-over from other donors' samples.

The chain couples TRBV15 to TRBJ1-4; D may be TRBD1 (5 bases). The CDR3 is 15 residues long. The germline CDR1 and CDR2 sequences are LNHNV and YYDKDF (reference sequence). V lost 0 bases and J 7 bases, leaving 12 bases between the germline ends. The CDR3 DNA reads TGTGCCACCAGCAGAGATGGGGCACAAAGTGAAAAACTGTTTTTT. Its protein is CATSRDGAQSEKLFF. The full variable domain, with the rest looked up from reference TRBV15 and TRBJ1-4, is DAMVIQNPRYQVTQFGKPVTLSCSQTLNHNVMYWYQQKSSQAPKLLFHYYDKDFNNEADTPDNFQSRRPNTSFCFLDIRSPGLGDTAMYLCATSRDGAQSEKLFFGSGTQLSVL.

This sequence joins TRBV4-3 and TRBJ2-3, with 7 bases lining up with TRBD1. The CDR3 is made up of 14 amino acids. Germline CDR1 is LGHNA and CDR2 is YSLEER. V was pared by 1 base and J by 4 bases, with 2 bases of the junction left unmatched. For the CDR3, the DNA is TGCGCCAGCAGCCAAGCCCAGGGGGCAGATACGCAGTATTTT. Translated, it gives CASSQAQGADTQYF.

There are many counts of this clonotype. The chain combines TRBV20-1 with TRBJ1-2; 7 nucleotides agree with TRBD1. Germline V gives CDR1 DFQATT, CDR2 SNEGSKA (reference sequence). Trimming cost V 3 bases and J 7 bases; bases outside gene matches: 17. This CDR3 is 16 amino acids long. The CDR3 loop is CSARPDLSEGATGYTF. CDR3 sequence (DNA): TGCAGTGCTAGGCCCGATTTGTCCGAGGGGGCGACTGGCTACACCTTC.

The genes are TRBV3-1 and TRBJ1-5, with D unresolved. This CDR3 spans 14 amino acids. The germline gives CDR1 LGHDT, CDR2 YNNKEL (reference sequence). Trimming left V 1 base short and J 4 bases short, with 8 bases between. In DNA form, the CDR3 reads TGTGCCAGCAGCCAAGCAGGAGGGAATCAGCCCCAGCATTTT. Translated: CASSQAGGNQPQHF.

The chain uses TRBV5-1 and TRBJ2-1; 14 bases line up with TRBD2. There are 18 residues in the CDR3. Germline V gene sequence: CDR1 SGHRS, CDR2 YFSETQ. The V and J ends lost 5 bases and 0 bases, in that order; junction bases with no gene match: 7. CDR3 protein: CASRGTSGGAVSYNEQFF. The DNA of the CDR3 is TGCGCCAGCAGGGGGACTAGCGGGGGCGCCGTCTCCTACAATGAGCAGTTCTTC.

In this sample, this clonotype turned up many times. V and J are TRBV27 and TRBJ2-5; 7 nucleotides agree with TRBD2. The CDR3 has 15 amino acids. Unmatched junction bases numbered 10, after V lost 7 bases and J lost 2 bases. CDR1 is MNHEY, CDR2 SMNVEV, per germline (reference sequence). The CDR3 DNA reads TGTGCCAGCACCTACCTGGGAGGGCGGCAAGAGACCCAGTACTTC. Protein: CASTYLGGRQETQYF.

A few counts support this clonotype. The chain links TRBV7-3 to TRBJ1-1, with D possibly matching TRBD1 (5 bases). The CDR3 sequence is 18 residues long. Between the trimmed V and J ends, which lost 3 bases and 6 bases, there was a span of 26 bases. From germline, CDR1 is SGHTA and CDR2 FQGTGA. The CDR3 is CASSFGAENSPRDPEAFF. DNA for the CDR3: TGTGCCAGCAGCTTTGGGGCAGAAAACTCACCTAGGGACCCTGAAGCTTTCTTT.

This chain joins TRBV12-3 or TRBV12-4 and TRBJ1-2, with 10 bases matching TRBD1. The V segment lost 1 base and the J segment 4 bases; nucleotides outside the gene matches: 3. The CDR3 loop spans 15 amino acids. CDR3 DNA sequence: TGTGCCAGCAGTTTAGGGGACAGGGGAGGCTATGGCTACACCTTC. Translated, it gives CASSLGDRGGYGYTF.